Presented here are 13 T cell receptor beta chains from one specimen sequenced in a study of blood T cell repertoires in COVID-19. The assay was immunoSEQ multiplex PCR, and TCRdb's table has in-frame clones only and misses some. This table has 150,000 to 200,000 clones, 80% to 90% appearing once. Input material: peripheral blood. The receptors derive from a man aged 18 to 30 who had recovered from COVID-19.

The rearrangement joins TRBV6-5 to TRBJ2-3; 10 positions match TRBD2. This CDR3 comprises 15 residues. Germline CDR1 reads MNHEY; CDR2 reads SVGAGI. V lost 7 bases to trimming and J lost 2 bases; unmatched junction nucleotides: 6. Here the CDR3 reads CASTLSGRPTDTQYF. The CDR3 DNA reads as TGTGCCAGCACCCTTAGCGGGAGGCCCACAGATACGCAGTATTTT.

The chain couples TRBV19 to TRBJ2-1; 15 bases match TRBD2. Germline CDR1 LNHDA, CDR2 SQIVND (reference sequence). After removal of 4 bases from V and 5 bases from J, the junction contained 6 bases not matched to a gene. CDR3 length: 17 residues. The CDR3 DNA is TGTGCCAGTAGTAGGACTAGCGGGAGGGCCGGAAACAATGAGCAGTTCTTC. Encoded protein: CASSRTSGRAGNNEQFF.

The V and J genes are TRBV9 and TRBJ1-1; 7 nucleotides match TRBD1. Germline V gene data show CDR1 as SGDLS and CDR2 as YYNGEE. The CDR3 extends over 18 amino acids. The J segment lost 5 bases and the V segment lost 3 bases, leaving 19 bases of the junction unmatched. CDR3 in DNA: TGTGCCAGCAGCGGGGCAAAGGGGGCGGCAGGGGTTGTTACTGAAGCTTTCTTT. Protein: CASSGAKGAAGVVTEAFF. The whole variable domain, remainder taken from reference TRBV9 and TRBJ1-1, is DSGVTQTPKHLITATGQRVTLRCSPRSGDLSVYWYQQSLDQGLQFLIQYYNGEERAKGNILERFSAQQFPDLHSELNLSSLELGDSALYFCASSGAKGAAGVVTEAFFGQGTRLTVV.

CDR3 coding DNA: TGTGCCAGCAGCTTAGCCCCTGGGTCGAGGCATGAGCAGTTCTTC. Amino acid sequence: CASSLAPGSRHEQFF. The V and J genes are TRBV11-3 and TRBJ2-1, with D uncertain. This CDR3 spans 15 amino acids. V lost 1 base, J lost 8 bases, and 15 bases lay in between. Looked up from germline, CDR1 is SGHNT and CDR2 is YENEEA.

This clone has only one observation. The chain joins TRBV7-2 to TRBJ1-2; 8 bases match TRBD1. CDR1 and CDR2 (germline): SGHTA, FQGNSA. The CDR3 spans 14 residues. The J segment lost 7 bases and the V segment lost 4 bases, leaving 8 bases of the junction unmatched. The CDR3 DNA is TGTGCCAGCAGCTCCAACAGGGGGTCGAGTGGCTACACCTTC. This codes for CASSSNRGSSGYTF.

This clone has a handful of counts. The chain joins TRBV29-1 to TRBJ1-1, with 9 positions matching TRBD1. In germline, CDR1 is SQVTM, CDR2 ANQGSEA. Trimming cost V 6 bases and J 4 bases; bases outside gene matches: 9. This CDR3 has 14 amino acids. DNA of the CDR3: TGCAGCGTCCCGACAGGGGGAAGAGGCACTGAAGCTTTCTTT. Encoded protein: CSVPTGGRGTEAFF. Filled out from reference TRBV29-1 and TRBJ1-1, the complete variable domain reads SAVISQKPSRDICQRGTSLTIQCQVDSQVTMMFWYRQQPGQSLTLIATANQGSEATYESGFVIDKFPISRPNLTFSTLTVSNMSPEDSSIYLCSVPTGGRGTEAFFGQGTRLTVV.

The gene calls are TRBV27 and TRBJ1-2, with D hard to call. The CDR3 consists of 13 residues. Germline loops: CDR1 MNHEY, CDR2 SMNVEV (reference sequence). V was clipped by 3 bases and J by 4 bases, with 9 bases between them. As DNA, the CDR3 is TGTGCCAGCAGTTTCGCTCTAACCTATGGCTACACCTTC. Its translation is CASSFALTYGYTF.

This chain connects TRBV5-6 to TRBJ2-2; possible D gene TRBD2, 5 bases. The CDR3 is 16 residues long. The ends were cut back, 2 bases at V and 0 bases at J, with 11 bases in the middle. CDR1 SGHDT and CDR2 YYEEEE come from the germline V gene. The CDR3: CASSFRGITNTGELFF. The CDR3 DNA reads TGTGCCAGCAGCTTCCGGGGAATAACGAACACCGGGGAGCTGTTTTTT.

This rearrangement joins TRBV7-2 to TRBJ1-1, with D possibly being TRBD1 (6 bases). This CDR3 comprises 14 residues. The V end was cut by 3 bases, the J end by 8 bases, with 16 bases between. From germline, CDR1 is SGHTA and CDR2 FQGNSA. The CDR3 here is CASSFGGRPGEAFF. The CDR3 bases are TGTGCCAGCAGCTTTGGGGGCCGGCCCGGAGAAGCTTTCTTT.

The chain recombines TRBV7-2 with TRBJ2-1, with D perhaps matching TRBD2 (6 bases). The CDR3 consists of 13 residues. Germline V CDR1 and CDR2: SGHTA, FQGNSA. V was trimmed by 3 bases and J by 7 bases, leaving 10 bases between them. The CDR3 region has the DNA TGTGCCAGCAGCTTGGGCGGGATAAATGAGCAGTTCTTC. It translates to CASSLGGINEQFF.

The J gene is TRBJ2-7, the V gene TRBV11-2; D gene uncertain. In germline, CDR1 is SGHAT, CDR2 FQNNGV. Between the trimmed V and J ends, which lost 2 bases and 3 bases, there was a span of 8 bases. The CDR3 runs to 13 residues. This CDR3 reads CASSLFPHYEQYF. In DNA form, the CDR3 reads TGTGCCAGCAGCTTATTTCCCCACTACGAGCAGTACTTC.

The chain employs TRBV7-2 and TRBJ2-1; TRBD1 matches 7 bases. The CDR3 sequence is 14 residues long. V lost 6 bases and J lost 8; bases outside the gene matches: 10. Germline V gene data show CDR1 as SGHTA and CDR2 as FQGNSA. In nucleotides, the CDR3 is TGTGCCAGCAGATTACAGGGGCTGGGCCATGAGCAGTTCTTC. Translated, it gives CASRLQGLGHEQFF.

The chain joins TRBV4-3 to TRBJ2-1; 8 bases are a match to TRBD2. The CDR3 loop spans 14 amino acids. V was clipped by 2 bases and J by 8 bases; unmatched bases: 5. Germline CDR1 LGHNA, CDR2 YSLEER. CDR3 protein: CASSQSSAGDEQFF. CDR3 nucleotide sequence: TGCGCCAGCAGCCAATCCTCAGCGGGAGATGAGCAGTTCTTC.